This T cell receptor (beta chain) was captured by sequencing in a study of CD8 T cells in ankylosing spondylitis. The study's findings and limits: Reports say disease-linked clones showed up significantly more in matched ankylosing spondylitis synovial fluid. What appeared characteristic of ankylosing spondylitis blood was a TCR beta motif of eight or nine highly homologous variants.

By quantitative 5'-RACE with molecular barcodes, the TCR beta libraries were made. TCRdb used MiXCR to reprocess the 5' RACE reads, holding one entry per CDR3 protein. The sample yields around 130,000 distinct CDR3 sequences, roughly 9% seen once. This clonotype was picked up many times. The target antigen is unknown. The sequenced sample was blood, either unsorted or a sorted T cell fraction (not recorded which). The sequence came from a male donor with ankylosing spondylitis or in good health (not recorded which).

For the CDR3, the DNA is TGTGCCAGCCAGCTAGCGGGAGGGGTCAATGAGCAGTTCTTC. Its translation: CASQLAGGVNEQFF. The chain has TRBV12-3 or TRBV12-4 and TRBJ2-1, with 12 bases identical to TRBD2. The V and J ends lost 8 bases and 6 bases, in that order; junction bases with no gene match: 5. CDR3 length equals 14 residues.